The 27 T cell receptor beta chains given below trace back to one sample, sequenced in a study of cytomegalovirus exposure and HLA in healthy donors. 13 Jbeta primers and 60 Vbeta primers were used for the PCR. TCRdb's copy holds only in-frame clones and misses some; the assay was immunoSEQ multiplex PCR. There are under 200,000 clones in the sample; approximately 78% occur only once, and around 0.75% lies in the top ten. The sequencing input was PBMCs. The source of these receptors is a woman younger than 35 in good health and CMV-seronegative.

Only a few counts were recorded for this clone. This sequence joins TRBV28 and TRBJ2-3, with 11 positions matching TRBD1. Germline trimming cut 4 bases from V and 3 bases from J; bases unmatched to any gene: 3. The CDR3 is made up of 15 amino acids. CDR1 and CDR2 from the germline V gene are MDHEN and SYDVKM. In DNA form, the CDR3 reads TGTGCCAGCAGTTCTGGACAGGGGGCAACAGATACGCAGTATTTT. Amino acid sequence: CASSSGQGATDTQYF.

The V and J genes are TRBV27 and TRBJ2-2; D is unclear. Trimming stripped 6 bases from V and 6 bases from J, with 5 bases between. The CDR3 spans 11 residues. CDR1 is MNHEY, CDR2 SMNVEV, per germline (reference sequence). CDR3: CASSSAGELFF. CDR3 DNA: TGTGCCAGCAGCTCAGCCGGGGAGCTGTTTTTT.

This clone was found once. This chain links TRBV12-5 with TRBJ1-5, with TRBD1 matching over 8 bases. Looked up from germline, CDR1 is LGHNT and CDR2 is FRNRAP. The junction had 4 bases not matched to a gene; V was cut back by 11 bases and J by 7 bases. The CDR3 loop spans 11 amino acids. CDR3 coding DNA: TGTGCTTACAGGGGGAGGCAGCCCCAGCATTTT. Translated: CAYRGRQPQHF.

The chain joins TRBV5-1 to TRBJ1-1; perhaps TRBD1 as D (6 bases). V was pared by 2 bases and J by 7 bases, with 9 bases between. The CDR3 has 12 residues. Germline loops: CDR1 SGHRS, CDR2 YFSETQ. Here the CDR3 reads CASSLGGVEAFF. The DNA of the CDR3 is TGCGCCAGCAGCTTAGGGGGTGTTGAAGCTTTCTTT. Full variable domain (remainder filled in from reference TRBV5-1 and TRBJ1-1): KAGVTQTPRYLIKTRGQQVTLSCSPISGHRSVSWYQQTPGQGLQFLFEYFSETQRNKGNFPGRFSGRQFSNSRSEMNVSTLELGDSALYLCASSLGGVEAFFGQGTRLTVV.

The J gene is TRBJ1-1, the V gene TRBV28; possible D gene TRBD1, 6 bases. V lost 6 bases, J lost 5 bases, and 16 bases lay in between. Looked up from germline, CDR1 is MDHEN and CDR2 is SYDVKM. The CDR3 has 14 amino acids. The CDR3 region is CASSGTRSLTEAFF. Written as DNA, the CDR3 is TGTGCCAGCAGCGGGACACGGAGTCTTACTGAAGCTTTCTTT.

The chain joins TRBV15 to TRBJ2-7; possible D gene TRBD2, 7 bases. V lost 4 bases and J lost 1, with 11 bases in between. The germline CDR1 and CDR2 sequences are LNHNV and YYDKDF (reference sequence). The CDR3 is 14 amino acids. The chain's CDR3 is CATSIGGPSYEQYF. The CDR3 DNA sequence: TGTGCCACCAGCATCGGGGGGCCTTCCTACGAGCAGTACTTC.

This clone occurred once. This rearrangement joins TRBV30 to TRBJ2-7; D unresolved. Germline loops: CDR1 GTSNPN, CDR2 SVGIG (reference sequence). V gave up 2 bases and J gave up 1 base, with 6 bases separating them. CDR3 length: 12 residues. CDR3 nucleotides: TGTGCCTGGAGTATGACATCCTACGAGCAGTACTTC. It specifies CAWSMTSYEQYF.

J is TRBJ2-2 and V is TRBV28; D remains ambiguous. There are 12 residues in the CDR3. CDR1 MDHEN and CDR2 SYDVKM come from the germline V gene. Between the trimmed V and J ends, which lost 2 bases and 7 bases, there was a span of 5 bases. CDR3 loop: CASSLILGELFF. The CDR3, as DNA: TGTGCCAGCAGTTTAATCCTCGGGGAGCTGTTTTTT.

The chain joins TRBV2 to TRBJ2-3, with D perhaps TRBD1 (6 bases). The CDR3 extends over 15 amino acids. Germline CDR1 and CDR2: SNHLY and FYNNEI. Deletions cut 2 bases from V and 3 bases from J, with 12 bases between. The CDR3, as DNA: TGTGCCAGCAGTGAAACAGGGAGACAGACAGATACGCAGTATTTT. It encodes CASSETGRQTDTQYF.

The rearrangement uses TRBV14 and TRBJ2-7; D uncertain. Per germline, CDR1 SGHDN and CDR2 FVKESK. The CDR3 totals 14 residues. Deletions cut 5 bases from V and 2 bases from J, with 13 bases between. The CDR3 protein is CASSYDRLAYEQYF. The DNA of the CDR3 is TGTGCCAGCAGCTACGACCGACTTGCCTACGAGCAGTACTTC.

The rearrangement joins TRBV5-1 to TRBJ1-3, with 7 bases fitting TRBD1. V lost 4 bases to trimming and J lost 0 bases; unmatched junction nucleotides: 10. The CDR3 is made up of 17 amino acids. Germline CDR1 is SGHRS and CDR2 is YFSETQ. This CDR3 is CASSLNFRDSSGNTIYF. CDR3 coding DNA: TGCGCCAGCAGCCTGAACTTCCGGGACAGCTCTGGAAACACCATATATTTT.

The CDR3: CATSRGTGTGSYEQYF. CDR3 nucleotide sequence: TGTGCCACCAGCAGGGGAACCGGGACAGGGTCCTACGAGCAGTACTTC. This rearrangement joins TRBV15 to TRBJ2-7; 9 bases map to TRBD1. Germline CDR1 reads LNHNV; CDR2 reads YYDKDF (reference sequence). After removal of 3 bases from V and 1 base from J, the junction contained 7 bases not matched to a gene. CDR3 size: 16 residues.

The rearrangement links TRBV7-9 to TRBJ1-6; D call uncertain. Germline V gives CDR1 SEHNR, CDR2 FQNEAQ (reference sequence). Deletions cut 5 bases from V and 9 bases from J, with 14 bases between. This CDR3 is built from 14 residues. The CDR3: CASSLPDSSSPLHF. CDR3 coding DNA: TGTGCCAGCAGCCTACCTGACTCGAGTTCACCCCTCCACTTT.

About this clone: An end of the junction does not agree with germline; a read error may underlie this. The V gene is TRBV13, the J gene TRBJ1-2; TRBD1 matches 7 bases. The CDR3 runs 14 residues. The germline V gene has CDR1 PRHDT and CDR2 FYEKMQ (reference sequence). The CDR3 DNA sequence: TGTGCCAGCGGCTTTGCAGGGGGAGCGGGTGGCTACACCTTC. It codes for CASGFAGGAGGYTF.

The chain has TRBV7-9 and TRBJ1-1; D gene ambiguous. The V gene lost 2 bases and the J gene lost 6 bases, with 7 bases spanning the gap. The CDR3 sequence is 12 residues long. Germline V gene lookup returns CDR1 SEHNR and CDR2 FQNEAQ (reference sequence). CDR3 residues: CASSLIFAEAFF. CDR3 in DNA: TGTGCCAGCAGCTTAATCTTTGCTGAAGCTTTCTTT.

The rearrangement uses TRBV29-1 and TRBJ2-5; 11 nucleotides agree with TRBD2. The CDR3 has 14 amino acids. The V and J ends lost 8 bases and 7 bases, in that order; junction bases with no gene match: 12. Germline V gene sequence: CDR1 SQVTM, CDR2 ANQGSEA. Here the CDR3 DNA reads TGCAGCTTGTTAATAGCGGGAGGGGGCGGGACCCAGTACTTC. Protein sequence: CSLLIAGGGGTQYF. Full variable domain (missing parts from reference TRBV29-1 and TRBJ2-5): SAVISQKPSRDICQRGTSLTIQCQVDSQVTMMFWYRQQPGQSLTLIATANQGSEATYESGFVIDKFPISRPNLTFSTLTVSNMSPEDSSIYLCSLLIAGGGGTQYFGPGTRLLVL.

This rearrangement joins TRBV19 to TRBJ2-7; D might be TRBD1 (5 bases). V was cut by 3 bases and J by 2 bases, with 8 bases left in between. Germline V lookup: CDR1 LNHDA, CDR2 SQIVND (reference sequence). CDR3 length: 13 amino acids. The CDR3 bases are TGTGCCAGTAGTATGGGGCGGACCTACGAGCAGTACTTC. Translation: CASSMGRTYEQYF.

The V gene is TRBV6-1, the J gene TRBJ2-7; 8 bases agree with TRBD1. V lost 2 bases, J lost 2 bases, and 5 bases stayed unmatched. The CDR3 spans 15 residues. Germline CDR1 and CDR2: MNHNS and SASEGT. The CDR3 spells CASSESTGVAYEQYF. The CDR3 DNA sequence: TGTGCCAGCAGTGAATCGACAGGGGTAGCCTACGAGCAGTACTTC.

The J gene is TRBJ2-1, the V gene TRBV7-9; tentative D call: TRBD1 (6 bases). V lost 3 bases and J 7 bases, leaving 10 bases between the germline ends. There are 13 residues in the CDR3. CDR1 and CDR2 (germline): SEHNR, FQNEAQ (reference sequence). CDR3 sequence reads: CASSFDRSNEQFF. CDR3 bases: TGTGCCAGCAGCTTCGACAGGTCTAATGAGCAGTTCTTC. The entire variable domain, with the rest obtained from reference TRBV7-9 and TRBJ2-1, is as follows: DTGVSQNPRHKITKRGQNVTFRCDPISEHNRLYWYRQTLGQGPEFLTYFQNEAQLEKSRLLSDRFSAERPKGSFSTLEIQRTEQGDSAMYLCASSFDRSNEQFFGPGTRLTVL.

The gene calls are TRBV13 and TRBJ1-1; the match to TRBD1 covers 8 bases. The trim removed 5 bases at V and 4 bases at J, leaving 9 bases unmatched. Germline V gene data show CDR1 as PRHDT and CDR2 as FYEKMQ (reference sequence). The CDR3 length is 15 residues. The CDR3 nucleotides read TGTGCCAGCAGCGAGACAGGGGTTGCCGGCACTGAAGCTTTCTTT. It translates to CASSETGVAGTEAFF. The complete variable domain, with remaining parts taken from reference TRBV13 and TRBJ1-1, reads AAGVIQSPRHLIKEKRETATLKCYPIPRHDTVYWYQQGPGQDPQFLISFYEKMQSDKGSIPDRFSAQQFSDYHSELNMSSLELGDSALYFCASSETGVAGTEAFFGQGTRLTVV.

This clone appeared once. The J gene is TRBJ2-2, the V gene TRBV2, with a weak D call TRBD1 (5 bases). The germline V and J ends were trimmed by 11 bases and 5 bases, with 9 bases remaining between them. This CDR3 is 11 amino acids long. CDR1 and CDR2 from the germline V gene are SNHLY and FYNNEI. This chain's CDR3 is CACTGTGELFF. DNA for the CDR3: TGTGCCTGCACAGGTACCGGGGAGCTGTTTTTT.

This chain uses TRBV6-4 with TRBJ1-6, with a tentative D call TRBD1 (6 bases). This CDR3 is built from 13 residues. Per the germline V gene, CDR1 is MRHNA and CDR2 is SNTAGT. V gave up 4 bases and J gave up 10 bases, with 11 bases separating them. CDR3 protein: CASSGTVNSPLHF. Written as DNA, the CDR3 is TGTGCCAGCAGTGGGACAGTCAACTCACCCCTCCACTTT.

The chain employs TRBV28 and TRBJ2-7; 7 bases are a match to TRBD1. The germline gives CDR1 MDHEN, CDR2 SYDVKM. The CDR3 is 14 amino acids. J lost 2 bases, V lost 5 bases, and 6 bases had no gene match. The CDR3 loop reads CASSINRGPYEQYF. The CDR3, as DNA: TGTGCCAGCAGTATCAACAGGGGCCCCTACGAGCAGTACTTC.

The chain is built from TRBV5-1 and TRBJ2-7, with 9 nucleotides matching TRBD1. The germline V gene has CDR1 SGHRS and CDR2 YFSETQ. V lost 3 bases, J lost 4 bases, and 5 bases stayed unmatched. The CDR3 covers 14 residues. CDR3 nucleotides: TGCGCCAGCAGCTGGACAGGGGTAGGGTACGAGCAGTACTTC. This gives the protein CASSWTGVGYEQYF.

The CDR3 loop is CASSFGGRDQETQYF. CDR3 bases: TGTGCCAGCAGTTTCGGCGGGAGGGACCAAGAGACCCAGTACTTC. V usage is TRBV28 and J usage is TRBJ2-5; TRBD2 agrees at 9 bases. Germline V gene lookup returns CDR1 MDHEN and CDR2 SYDVKM. The V and J ends lost 3 bases and 0 bases, in that order; junction bases with no gene match: 2. CDR3 length: 15 residues.

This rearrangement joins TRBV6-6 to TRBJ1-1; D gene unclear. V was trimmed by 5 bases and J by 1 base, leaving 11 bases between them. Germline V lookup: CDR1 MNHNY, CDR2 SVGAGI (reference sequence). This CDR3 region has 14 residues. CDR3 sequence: CASSTYQPNTEAFF. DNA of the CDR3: TGTGCCAGCAGTACCTACCAACCGAACACTGAAGCTTTCTTT.

CDR3 bases: TGTGCCAGCAGCTTATCCCCGGGACAGGTTCCCCTCACCGGGGAGCTGTTTTTT. This gives the protein CASSLSPGQVPLTGELFF. The chain joins TRBV7-9 to TRBJ2-2, with 8 bases fitting TRBD1. Germline V gene data show CDR1 as SEHNR and CDR2 as FQNEAQ (reference sequence). CDR3 length equals 18 residues. V was pared by 2 bases and J by 4 bases, with 12 bases of the junction left unmatched.